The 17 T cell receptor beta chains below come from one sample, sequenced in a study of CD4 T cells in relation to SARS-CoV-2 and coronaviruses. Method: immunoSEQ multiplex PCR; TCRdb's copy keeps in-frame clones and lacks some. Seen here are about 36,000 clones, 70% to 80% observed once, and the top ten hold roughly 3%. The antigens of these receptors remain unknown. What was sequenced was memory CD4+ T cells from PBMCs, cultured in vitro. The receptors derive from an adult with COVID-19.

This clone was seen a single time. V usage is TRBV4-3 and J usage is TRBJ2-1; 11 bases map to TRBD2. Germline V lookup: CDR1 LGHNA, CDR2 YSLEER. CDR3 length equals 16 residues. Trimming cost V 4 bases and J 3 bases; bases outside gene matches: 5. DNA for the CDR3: TGCGCCAGCAGCCCGCGACTAGCGGGAAACTACAATGAGCAGTTCTTC. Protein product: CASSPRLAGNYNEQFF.

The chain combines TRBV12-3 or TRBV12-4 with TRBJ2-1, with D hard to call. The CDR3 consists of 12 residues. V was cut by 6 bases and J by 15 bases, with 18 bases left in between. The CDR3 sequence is CASSPDLTDPFF. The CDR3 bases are TGTGCCAGCAGCCCCGACCTGACGGATCCGTTCTTC.

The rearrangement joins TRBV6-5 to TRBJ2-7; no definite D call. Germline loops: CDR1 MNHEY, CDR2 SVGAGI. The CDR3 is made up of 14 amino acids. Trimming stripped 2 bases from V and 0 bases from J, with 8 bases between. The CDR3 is CASSYAGNSYEQYF. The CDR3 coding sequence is TGTGCCAGCAGTTACGCAGGCAACTCCTACGAGCAGTACTTC.

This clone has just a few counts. The CDR3 coding sequence is TGCGCCAGCCGGGACGGTAACTCCTACAATGAGCAGTTCTTC. Translating gives CASRDGNSYNEQFF. V usage is TRBV10-2 and J usage is TRBJ2-1; D is tentatively TRBD1 or TRBD2 (5 bases each). The CDR3 loop spans 14 amino acids. V was trimmed by 8 bases and J by 0 bases, leaving 11 bases between them. The germline V gene has CDR1 WSHSY and CDR2 SAAADI.

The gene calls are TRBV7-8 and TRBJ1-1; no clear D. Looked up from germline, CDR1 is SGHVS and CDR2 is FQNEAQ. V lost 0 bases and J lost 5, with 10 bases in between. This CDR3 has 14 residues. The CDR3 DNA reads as TGTGCCAGCAGCTTAGCTGGGGATGGTACTGAAGCTTTCTTT. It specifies CASSLAGDGTEAFF.

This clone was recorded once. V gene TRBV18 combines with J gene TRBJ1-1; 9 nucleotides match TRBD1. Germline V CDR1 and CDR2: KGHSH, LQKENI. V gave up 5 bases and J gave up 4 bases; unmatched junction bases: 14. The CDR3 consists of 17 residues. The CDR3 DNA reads TGTGCCAGCTCAACCCTACAGGGGGCAACGTTGGGCACTGAAGCTTTCTTT. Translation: CASSTLQGATLGTEAFF.

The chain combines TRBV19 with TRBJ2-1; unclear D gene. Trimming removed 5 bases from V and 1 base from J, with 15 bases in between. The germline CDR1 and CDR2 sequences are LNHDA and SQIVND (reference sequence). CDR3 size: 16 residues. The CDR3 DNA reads TGTGCCAGTAGTTCTGCTTCGGGCCGATCCTACAATGAGCAGTTCTTC. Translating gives CASSSASGRSYNEQFF.

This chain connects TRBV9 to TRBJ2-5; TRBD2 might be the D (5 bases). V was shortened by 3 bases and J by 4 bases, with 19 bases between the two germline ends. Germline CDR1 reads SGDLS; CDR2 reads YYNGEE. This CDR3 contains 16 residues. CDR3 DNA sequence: TGTGCCAGCAGCGGAAGCGGTCCCATTTCCCCAGAGACCCAGTACTTC. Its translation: CASSGSGPISPETQYF.

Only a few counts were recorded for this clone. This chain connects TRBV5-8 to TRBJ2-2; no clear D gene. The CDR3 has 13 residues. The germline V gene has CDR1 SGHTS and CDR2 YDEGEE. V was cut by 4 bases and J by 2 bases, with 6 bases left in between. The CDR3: CASSPPNTGELFF. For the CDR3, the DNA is TGTGCCAGCAGCCCCCCTAACACCGGGGAGCTGTTTTTT.

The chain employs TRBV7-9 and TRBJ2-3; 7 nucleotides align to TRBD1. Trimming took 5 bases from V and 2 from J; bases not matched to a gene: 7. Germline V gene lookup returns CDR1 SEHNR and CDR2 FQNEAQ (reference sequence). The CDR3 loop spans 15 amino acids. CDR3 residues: CASSRDRVATDTQYF. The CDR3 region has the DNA TGTGCCAGCAGCCGTGACAGGGTGGCCACAGATACGCAGTATTTT. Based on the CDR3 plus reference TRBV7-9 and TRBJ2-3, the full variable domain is DTGVSQNPRHKITKRGQNVTFRCDPISEHNRLYWYRQTLGQGPEFLTYFQNEAQLEKSRLLSDRFSAERPKGSFSTLEIQRTEQGDSAMYLCASSRDRVATDTQYFGPGTRLTVL.

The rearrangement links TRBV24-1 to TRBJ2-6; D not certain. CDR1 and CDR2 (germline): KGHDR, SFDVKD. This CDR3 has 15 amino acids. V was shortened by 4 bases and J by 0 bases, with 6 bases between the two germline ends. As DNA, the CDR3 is TGTGCCACCAGTGACCCCTTCTCTGGGGCCAACGTCCTGACTTTC. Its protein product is CATSDPFSGANVLTF.

DNA of the CDR3: TGTGCCACCAGCAGACCCCTTCAAGAAAGCAATCAGCCCCAGCATTTT. Its protein is CATSRPLQESNQPQHF. V and J are TRBV15 and TRBJ1-5; D remains unclear. Germline CDR1 LNHNV, CDR2 YYDKDF (reference sequence). Trimming removed 2 bases from V and 1 base from J, with 12 bases in between. This CDR3 is built from 16 residues. The complete variable domain, with remaining parts taken from reference TRBV15 and TRBJ1-5, reads DAMVIQNPRYQVTQFGKPVTLSCSQTLNHNVMYWYQQKSSQAPKLLFHYYDKDFNNEADTPDNFQSRRPNTSFCFLDIRSPGLGDTAMYLCATSRPLQESNQPQHFGDGTRLSIL.

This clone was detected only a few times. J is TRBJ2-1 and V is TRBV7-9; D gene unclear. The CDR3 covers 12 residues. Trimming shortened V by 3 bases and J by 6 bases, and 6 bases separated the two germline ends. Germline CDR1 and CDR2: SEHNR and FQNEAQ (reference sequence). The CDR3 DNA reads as TGTGCCAGCAGCTTTCCCTTCAATGAGCAGTTCTTC. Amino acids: CASSFPFNEQFF.

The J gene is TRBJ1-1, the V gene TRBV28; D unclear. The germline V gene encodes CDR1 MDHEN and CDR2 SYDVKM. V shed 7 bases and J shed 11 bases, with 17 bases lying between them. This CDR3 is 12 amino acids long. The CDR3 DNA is TGTGCCAGCACCATGAAGGGTATTCCGGCTTTCTTT. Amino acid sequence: CASTMKGIPAFF.

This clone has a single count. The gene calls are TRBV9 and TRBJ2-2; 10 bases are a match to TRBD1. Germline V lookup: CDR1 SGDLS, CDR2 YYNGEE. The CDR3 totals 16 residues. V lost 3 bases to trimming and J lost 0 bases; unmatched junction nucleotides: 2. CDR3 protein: CASSAGQGANTGELFF. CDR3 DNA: TGTGCCAGCAGCGCCGGACAGGGGGCGAACACCGGGGAGCTGTTTTTT.

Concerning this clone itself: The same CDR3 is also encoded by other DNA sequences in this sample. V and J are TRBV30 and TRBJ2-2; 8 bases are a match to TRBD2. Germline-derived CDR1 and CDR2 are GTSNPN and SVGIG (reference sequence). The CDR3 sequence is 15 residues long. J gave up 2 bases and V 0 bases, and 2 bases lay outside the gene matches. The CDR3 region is CAWSVLAGNTGELFF. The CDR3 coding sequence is TGTGCCTGGAGTGTGCTAGCGGGTAACACCGGGGAGCTGTTTTTT.

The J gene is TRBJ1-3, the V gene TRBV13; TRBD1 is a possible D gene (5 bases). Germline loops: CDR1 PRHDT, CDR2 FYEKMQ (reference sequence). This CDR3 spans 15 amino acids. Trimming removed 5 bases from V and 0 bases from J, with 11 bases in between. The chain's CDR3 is CASSPLRASGNTIYF. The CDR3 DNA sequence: TGTGCCAGCAGCCCCCTCAGGGCCTCTGGAAACACCATATATTTT. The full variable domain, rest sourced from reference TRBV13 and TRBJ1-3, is AAGVIQSPRHLIKEKRETATLKCYPIPRHDTVYWYQQGPGQDPQFLISFYEKMQSDKGSIPDRFSAQQFSDYHSELNMSSLELGDSALYFCASSPLRASGNTIYFGEGSWLTVV.